This T cell receptor (beta chain) derives from a study of regulatory T cells in long-lasting Graves disease. V was trimmed by 4 bases and J by 3 bases, leaving 10 bases between them. Looked up from germline, CDR1 is LNHNV and CDR2 is YYDKDF (reference sequence). The CDR3 runs 13 residues. Ten or more counts support this clonotype. Assembly of TCR beta libraries relied on iRepertoire HTBI primers together with Arm-PCR of CDR3 regions. TCRdb processed the multiplex PCR reads anew with MiXCR; each CDR3 protein has one entry. The sample includes 350,000 to 450,000 distinct CDR3 sequences, about 15% of them seen just once. Time point reported: newly diagnosed GD, antithyroid drugs for less than 3 months. Researchers made the TCR library from RNA that was extracted from PBMCs. These same data were also listed under a study on T cells in Graves' hyperthyroidism and ophthalmopathy.

The V gene is TRBV15, the J gene TRBJ2-7; D is unresolved. The sequenced sample was peripheral blood mononuclear cells (PBMCs), obtained at new diagnosis, from a patient treated with antithyroid drugs. This clonotype was obtained from a woman aged 40 to 55 with Graves disease. In nucleotides, the CDR3 is TGTGCCACCAGCACCAACGCAGGCTACGAGCAGTACTTC. Translation gives CATSTNAGYEQYF.